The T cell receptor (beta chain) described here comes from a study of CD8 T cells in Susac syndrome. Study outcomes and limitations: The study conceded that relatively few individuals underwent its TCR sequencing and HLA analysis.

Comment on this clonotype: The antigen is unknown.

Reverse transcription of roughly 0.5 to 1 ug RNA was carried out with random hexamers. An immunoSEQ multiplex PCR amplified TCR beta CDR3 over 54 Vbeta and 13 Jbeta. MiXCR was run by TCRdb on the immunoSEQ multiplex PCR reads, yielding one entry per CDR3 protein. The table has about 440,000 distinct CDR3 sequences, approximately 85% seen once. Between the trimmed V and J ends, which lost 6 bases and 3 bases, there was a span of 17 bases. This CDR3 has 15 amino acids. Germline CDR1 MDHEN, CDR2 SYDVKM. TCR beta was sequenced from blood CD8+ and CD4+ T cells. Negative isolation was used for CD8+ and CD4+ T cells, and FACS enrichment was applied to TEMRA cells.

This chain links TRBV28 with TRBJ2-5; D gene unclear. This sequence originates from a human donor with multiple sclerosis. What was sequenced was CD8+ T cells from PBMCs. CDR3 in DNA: TGTGCCAGCAGGTCCGGGTCCTCAAGTAAAGAGACCCAGTACTTC. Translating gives CASRSGSSSKETQYF.